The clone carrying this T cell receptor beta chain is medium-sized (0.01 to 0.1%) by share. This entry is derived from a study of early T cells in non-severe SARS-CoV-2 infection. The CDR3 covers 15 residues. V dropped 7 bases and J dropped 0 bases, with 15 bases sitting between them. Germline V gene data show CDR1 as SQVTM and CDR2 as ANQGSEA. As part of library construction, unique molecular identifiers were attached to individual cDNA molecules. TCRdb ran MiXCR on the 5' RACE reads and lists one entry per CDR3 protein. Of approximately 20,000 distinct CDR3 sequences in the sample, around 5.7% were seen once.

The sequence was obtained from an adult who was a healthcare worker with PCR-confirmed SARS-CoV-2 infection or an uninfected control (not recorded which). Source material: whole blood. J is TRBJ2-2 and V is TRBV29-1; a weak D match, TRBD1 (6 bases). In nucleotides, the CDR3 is TGCAGCGCTCGAACAGGGACCTCGAACACCGGGGAGCTGTTTTTT. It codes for CSARTGTSNTGELFF.